This is a list of T cell receptor beta chains from one sample in a study of T cell responses to AZD1222 COVID-19 vaccine. Libraries were prepared by immunoSEQ multiplex PCR; TCRdb keeps only in-frame clonotypes and omits some of them. The table lists roughly 190,000 clones, almost 95% of them singletons. Sequenced material: peripheral blood, taken on day 0 of AZD1222 vaccination. Receptor source: an adult in good health. Both conserved end residues are part of each CDR3. Each record gives: J gene, CDR3 length, clone size, V gene, D gene, CDR3 DNA, CDR3 protein. The D gene is left open where the match is weak. The listing skips clone size in some rows; elsewhere it reads once, few, many or a size class.

TRBJ1-1 14 - TRBV5-1 - TGCGCCAGCAGCTCAACGCGGAGGGAAACTGAAGCTTTCTTT CASSSTRRETEAFF
TRBJ2-4 14 - TRBV6-5 - TGTGCCAGCAGTTACGATAGGATAGGAAACATTCAGTACTTC CASSYDRIGNIQYF
TRBJ2-3 12 - TRBV7-9 - TGTGCCAGCAGCATGACCACAGATACGCAGTATTTT CASSMTTDTQYF
TRBJ1-2 16 - TRBV19 - TGTGCCAGTAGTATTTTGCAAGGGGGGCTAGGGTATGGCTACACCTTC CASSILQGGLGYGYTF
TRBJ2-1 16 once TRBV15 TRBD1 TGTGCCACCAGCAGAGGGGGACAGCGCTCCTACAATGAGCAGTTCTTC CATSRGGQRSYNEQFF
TRBJ1-6 14 - TRBV6-5 - TGTGCCAGCAGAGACCTAGACAGCTTCAGGGCCCTCCACTTT CASRDLDSFRALHF
TRBJ1-1 12 - TRBV1 - TGCACCGCATACAAGAGAACACTGGAAGCTTTCTTT CTAYKRTLEAFF
TRBJ1-1 13 - TRBV2 TRBD1 TGTGCCAGTCGTCGGGACAGGGCCACTGAAGCTTTCTTT CASRRDRATEAFF
TRBJ1-5 14 - TRBV6-5 - TGTGCCAGCAGTTACACCTCCGAGTTGCAGCCCCAGCATTTT CASSYTSELQPQHF
TRBJ1-4 15 - TRBV28 - TGTGCCAGCAGTTTGGGTCCCGGGATTAATGAAAAACTGTTTTTT CASSLGPGINEKLFF
TRBJ2-2 15 - TRBV11-2 TRBD2 TGTGCCAGCAGCGTTCTAGCGGGGAACACCGGGGAGCTGTTTTTT CASSVLAGNTGELFF
TRBJ1-1 12 - TRBV28 - TGTGCCAGCAGTTTTTTGGACACTGAAGCTTTCTTT CASSFLDTEAFF
TRBJ2-1 14 - TRBV11-3 - TGTGCCACAAGTAGAGCCAGCTCCTACAATGAGCAGTTCTTC CATSRASSYNEQFF
TRBJ2-3 13 - TRBV2 TRBD2 TGTGCCAGCAGGCGACTAGCGGAAGATACGCAGTATTTT CASRRLAEDTQYF
TRBJ1-6 14 - TRBV2 - TGTGCCAGTGCGTCGGACAGCAGTAATTCACCCCTCCACTTT CASASDSSNSPLHF
TRBJ1-1 13 - TRBV5-1 - TGCGCCAGCAGCTTCGAGGGAAACACTGAAGCTTTCTTT CASSFEGNTEAFF
TRBJ1-3 16 - TRBV5-5 - TGTGCCAGCAGCTTGGAAGGGATTAGCTCTGGAAACACCATATATTTT CASSLEGISSGNTIYF
TRBJ1-1 13 once TRBV7-3 - TGTGCCAGCAGCTTAACGGGAGACACTGAAGCTTTCTTT CASSLTGDTEAFF
TRBJ2-5 13 - TRBV5-6 - TGTGCCAGCAGCTTGAATCCGGCGGGGACCCAGTACTTC CASSLNPAGTQYF
TRBJ1-1 12 - TRBV6-2/TRBV6-3 TRBD1 TGTGCCAGCAGTTACGGGACAGCTGAAGCTTTCTTT CASSYGTAEAFF
TRBJ2-1 16 - TRBV14 TRBD1 TGTGCCAGCAGCCAAGATCGGGGACAGGGTCGGAATGAGCAGTTCTTC CASSQDRGQGRNEQFF
TRBJ2-1 12 - TRBV19 - TGTGCCAGTAGCCTCAGGGGTTACGGGCAGTTCTTC CASSLRGYGQFF
TRBJ2-2 14 - TRBV7-3 - TGTGCCAGCAGCCTCTCCGCGGACACCGGGGAGCTGTTTTTT CASSLSADTGELFF
TRBJ1-6 16 - TRBV3-1/TRBV3-2 - TGTGCCAGCAGCCAGACAAACTCAGTAGTGGGTTCACCCCTCCACTTT CASSQTNSVVGSPLHF
TRBJ2-3 11 - TRBV6-2/TRBV6-3 - TGTGCCAGCAGTCTCACAGATACGCAGTATTTT CASSLTDTQYF
TRBJ1-1 16 - TRBV6-5 - TGTGCCAGCAGTTACACAGGGATCCGAATGAACACTGAAGCTTTCTTT CASSYTGIRMNTEAFF
TRBJ1-6 13 - TRBV18 - TGTGCCAGCTCGCAACAGGGTGACTCACCCCTCCACTTT CASSQQGDSPLHF
TRBJ2-6 15 - TRBV3-1/TRBV3-2 - TGTGCCAGCAGCATAAGTTCCTCTGGGGCCAACGTCCTGACTTTC CASSISSSGANVLTF
TRBJ1-3 16 - TRBV7-9 TRBD1 TGTGCCAGCAGCTTCTGGACCGGGACAGTTGGAAACACCATATATTTT CASSFWTGTVGNTIYF
TRBJ1-5 13 - TRBV19 TRBD1 TGTGCCAGTAGTATAGTAAGGCAGGGGGCCCAGCATTTT CASSIVRQGAQHF
TRBJ2-5 13 - TRBV19 TRBD2 TGTGCCAGTAGTAAAGCGGGGCCCGTTACCCAGTACTTC CASSKAGPVTQYF
TRBJ1-5 15 - TRBV6-5 - TGTGCCAGCAGGGTCCAAGGAGCGGGCAATCAGCCCCAGCATTTT CASRVQGAGNQPQHF
TRBJ2-7 17 - TRBV7-2 TRBD1 TGTGCCAGCAGCATAGTCCCTCGGACAGGGGAAGTCTACGAGCAGTACTTC CASSIVPRTGEVYEQYF
TRBJ2-5 15 - TRBV9 - TGTGCCAGCAGCGGAGGAGGCGGGCGCCAAGAGACCCAGTACTTC CASSGGGGRQETQYF
TRBJ2-5 14 - TRBV18 - TGTGCCAGCTCCGCCGGGCGGGGCCTTGAGACCCAGTACTTC CASSAGRGLETQYF
TRBJ2-2 13 - TRBV5-1 TRBD1 TGCGCCAGCAGCTTGCAGGGGGACGGGGAGCTGTTTTTT CASSLQGDGELFF
TRBJ1-2 15 - TRBV6-5 - TGTGCCAGCAGCCCGGGTAGGGCCAGATTCTATGGCTACACCTTC CASSPGRARFYGYTF
TRBJ2-3 15 - TRBV14 - TGTGCCAGCAGCCAAGTTGGAGGGGCCGCAGATACGCAGTATTTT CASSQVGGAADTQYF
TRBJ1-4 15 few TRBV10-3 - TGTGCCATCAGTGAGCCTCCGACAGGCAATGAAAAACTGTTTTTT CAISEPPTGNEKLFF
TRBJ1-5 14 - TRBV10-2 - TGCGCCAGCATGATGGGGGCGCGAGGTCAGCCCCAGCATTTT CASMMGARGQPQHF
TRBJ1-2 18 once TRBV7-9 TRBD1 TGTGCCAGCAGCCAACATACGCCACTTGGGGGACAGAACTATGGCTACACCTTC CASSQHTPLGGQNYGYTF
TRBJ1-4 14 - TRBV10-3 - TGTGCCATCAGTGAGTCCCCTGGTAACCCTCCGTCGTTTTTT CAISESPGNPPSFF
TRBJ1-3 17 - TRBV9 - TGTGCCAGCAGCTCTCAGGCAGGACAGAACTCTGGAAACACCATATATTTT CASSSQAGQNSGNTIYF
TRBJ1-6 15 - TRBV11-2 TRBD1 TGTGCCAGCAGCTTAGGGACAGGGATAAATTCACCCCTCCACTTT CASSLGTGINSPLHF
TRBJ1-1 13 - TRBV28 - TGTGCCAGCAGAAATGTCTTGAACACTGAAGCTTTCTTT CASRNVLNTEAFF
TRBJ2-3 15 - TRBV5-1 - TGCGCCAGCAGCCCCACGACAGGTGGGACAGATACGCAGTATTTT CASSPTTGGTDTQYF
TRBJ2-1 11 - TRBV6-5 - TGTGCCAGCAGCCAGTACAATGAGCAGTTCTTC CASSQYNEQFF
TRBJ2-6 18 - TRBV5-1 TRBD2 TGCGCCAGCAGCTCCTTAGCGGGGGGGGCCTCTGGGGCCAACGTCCTGACTTTC CASSSLAGGASGANVLTF
TRBJ1-1 14 - TRBV5-1 TRBD1 TGCGCCAGCACTTTAGGACAGGGGAACACTGAAGCTTTCTTT CASTLGQGNTEAFF
TRBJ2-2 15 - TRBV3-1/TRBV3-2 - TGTGCCAGCAGCCCCCGACAGAATTCCGGCGGGGAGCTGTTTTTT CASSPRQNSGGELFF
TRBJ2-3 12 - TRBV5-1 - TGCGCCAGCAGCTTGGTTCCAGATACGCAGTATTTT CASSLVPDTQYF
TRBJ2-7 15 - TRBV4-3 TRBD1 TGCGCCAGCAGCCAAATGGGACAGGGGGCCTACGAGCAGTACTTC CASSQMGQGAYEQYF
TRBJ1-1 16 - TRBV3-1/TRBV3-2 - TGTGCCAGCAGCCAAGAACCGGGACGGTTGAACACTGAAGCTTTCTTT CASSQEPGRLNTEAFF
TRBJ2-4 18 - TRBV3-1/TRBV3-2 TRBD1 TGTGCCAGCAGCCAAGGGACAGGGGGCTCCCGTCTGGGAAACATTCAGTACTTC CASSQGTGGSRLGNIQYF
TRBJ1-2 11 once TRBV6-5 - TGTGCCAGCTCGCGGGGCGGTGGCTACACCTTC CASSRGGGYTF
TRBJ1-3 15 - TRBV4-2 TRBD1 TGTGCCAGCAGCCAGGACAGGGGCTTTGGAAACACCATATATTTT CASSQDRGFGNTIYF
TRBJ2-5 14 - TRBV7-3 TRBD2 TGTGTCAGCAGCTTAATGGGACTAGGGGAGACCCAGTACTTC CVSSLMGLGETQYF
TRBJ1-5 15 - TRBV19 TRBD1 TGTGCCAGTCGGGACAGGCCTAATAGCAATCAGCCCCAGCATTTT CASRDRPNSNQPQHF
TRBJ1-2 13 - TRBV7-9 - TGTGGGATCCCAGGGGAACTAAACTATGGCTACACCTTC CGIPGELNYGYTF